This TCR beta chain was recorded in a study of CD8 T cells in Susac syndrome (dated by TCRdb to between 2019 and 2020). Context from the whole study: Among the Susac syndrome patients who were sequenced, clinically active disease was present in over 5 and clinical remission was observed in fewer than 10. At the time of blood withdrawal, Susac syndrome patients were either therapy-naive, taking corticosteroids (with some also receiving IVIg), or on IVIg alone. Whether CD8+ T cell activation and differentiation in Susac syndrome was antigen driven was tested using repertoire sequencing.

Points on this clonotype: Its binding antigen is unknown. Base qualities are not provided; no much larger clone lies one nucleotide away.

On the study overall, not on this receptor specifically: The number of individuals in the TCR sequencing and HLA analysis was recognized as being relatively small. In patients with Susac syndrome, the CD4+ T cell repertoire showed no detectable clonal expansion.

Peripheral blood CD8+ and CD4+ T cells from healthy donors, Susac syndrome patients and multiple sclerosis patients were profiled using high-throughput TCR beta sequencing. The Susac syndrome patients fulfilled recently defined diagnostic criteria for definite or probable disease. CD8+ TEMRA cells were enriched by FACS, while bulk CD8+ and CD4+ T cells were purified by magnetic negative isolation. Blood was collected in EDTA tubes and processed within 24 hours, with PBMCs isolated through density gradient centrifugation. PBMCs destined for TCR sequencing were cryopreserved in liquid nitrogen and later thawed in a 37 °C water bath. The sorted or isolated CD4+, CD8+ and CD8+ TEMRA cells had a purity of 90% or higher. RNA was extracted with the RNeasy kit and roughly 0.45 to 1 ug was reverse transcribed using random hexamers. The immunoSEQ multiplex PCR assay, covering 54 Vbeta and 13 Jbeta segments, was used to amplify TCR beta CDR3 regions. Bias from PCR amplification was corrected by using a synthetic template baseline for primer optimization and for computational correction. Processing in the source paper ran as follows. Reads were annotated to V, D and J genes per IMGT and analyzed with immunoSEQ Analyzer, keeping only productive sequences. Clonality was calculated as one minus the Shannon entropy normalized by log2 of the number of productive unique sequences. For each patient and control, public and private clones were evaluated within the 100 most prevalent clones. A clone was defined as Susac-specific if it was absent from the healthy and MS cohorts, from over 1,000 published viral clones and from other ImmuneACCESS disease sequences. Starting from the raw public reads, TCRdb applied fastp trimming at Q25, assembled clones with MiXCR and retained in-frame beta chains. Identical CDR3 proteins give one entry, which carries the most common genes and DNA. The V and J calls here are based on TCRdb, not the publication. This sample lists tens of thousands of distinct CDR3 sequences; around 94% were detected once. Around 0.33% of the sample is taken by the ten largest.

The material sequenced was CD4+ T cells from PBMCs. This receptor was identified in a human donor with Susac syndrome.

The CDR3 here reads CASSLYTAGADTQYF. The DNA is as follows: TGTGCCAGCAGCTTATACACGGCGGGCGCAGATACGCAGTATTTT. Here the chain combines TRBV7-3 and TRBJ2-3, with TRBD2 tentatively as D gene (5 bases match). V gives up 2 bases and J gives up 4 bases, and the segment between their germline ends measures 13 bases. The CDR3 runs 15 amino acids, cysteine and phenylalanine included. CDR3 DNA only is kept here, 45 bases in frame from base 1. In the germline V gene, CDR1 corresponds to SGHTA and CDR2 to FQGTGA. Supplemented by the reference TRBV7-3 and TRBJ2-3 proteins around the CDR3, the complete variable domain is GAGVSQTPSNKVTEKGKYVELRCDPISGHTALYWYRQSLGQGPEFLIYFQGTGAADDSGLPNDRFFAVRPEGSVSTLKIQRTERGDSAVYLCASSLYTAGADTQYFGPGTRLTVL.